One and the same sample provided the 10 T cell receptor beta chains below, sequenced in a study of blood T cell repertoires in COVID-19. The assay was immunoSEQ multiplex PCR, and TCRdb's table has in-frame clones only and misses some. The repertoire has some 150,000 clones, about 85% of them found once; the top ten carry roughly 1.1%. Sample: peripheral blood. The receptors stem from a man aged 60 to 75 who had recovered from COVID-19.

The table lists this clone with a few counts. The V call is TRBV10-3, the J call TRBJ1-2; D remains unclear. Trimming cost V 0 bases and J 4 bases, with 9 bases left between them. The CDR3 totals 14 residues. The germline gives CDR1 ENHRY, CDR2 SYGVKD. CDR3 DNA sequence: TGTGCCATCAGTGAGTCGACAAGATTCTATGGCTACACCTTC. Encoded protein: CAISESTRFYGYTF.

The chain has TRBV7-9 and TRBJ2-7; D is undetermined. Trimming left V 5 bases short and J 4 bases short, with 9 bases between. CDR3 size: 12 residues. Germline lookup yields CDR1 SEHNR and CDR2 FQNEAQ (reference sequence). CDR3 amino acids: CASSIRSYEQYF. The DNA for the CDR3 is TGTGCCAGCAGCATCCGGAGTTACGAGCAGTACTTC.

The V gene is TRBV14, the J gene TRBJ2-3; a weak D match, TRBD2 (6 bases). CDR3 length equals 16 residues. V lost 3 bases and J 0 bases, leaving 13 bases between the germline ends. The germline CDR1 and CDR2 sequences are SGHDN and FVKESK. CDR3 sequence: CASSHEEGWSTDTQYF. In DNA form, the CDR3 reads TGTGCCAGCAGCCACGAGGAGGGATGGAGCACAGATACGCAGTATTTT.

Only one count was recorded for this clone. This chain joins TRBV10-3 and TRBJ2-1; 7 bases match TRBD1. The trim removed 6 bases at V and 5 bases at J, leaving 7 bases unmatched. The CDR3 length is 14 residues. Germline CDR1 reads ENHRY; CDR2 reads SYGVKD. The CDR3 region is CAIRHGQDHNEQFF. In DNA form, the CDR3 reads TGTGCCATCAGGCACGGACAGGACCACAATGAGCAGTTCTTC.

This clone appeared a single time. The genes are TRBV7-3 and TRBJ2-3, with 8 bases matching TRBD2. The CDR3 loop spans 16 amino acids. The germline gives CDR1 SGHTA, CDR2 FQGTGA. Germline trimming cut 3 bases from V and 7 bases from J; bases unmatched to any gene: 12. CDR3 amino acids: CASSFNGRGAAHTQYF. In DNA, the CDR3 is TGTGCCAGCAGCTTCAACGGGCGGGGGGCTGCCCATACGCAGTATTTT.

This clone was recorded once. The chain recombines TRBV19 with TRBJ2-5; TRBD1 matches 11 bases. The J segment lost 5 bases and the V segment lost 5 bases, leaving 7 bases of the junction unmatched. Germline V gene lookup returns CDR1 LNHDA and CDR2 SQIVND (reference sequence). The CDR3 runs 15 residues. The CDR3 DNA reads TGTGCCAGTAGTGCGGGACAGGGGGTGTTTGAGACCCAGTACTTC. As protein: CASSAGQGVFETQYF.

The rearrangement uses TRBV29-1 and TRBJ2-4; 9 nucleotides align to TRBD1. V gave up 4 bases and J gave up 6 bases; unmatched junction bases: 4. The CDR3 extends over 13 amino acids. CDR1 is SQVTM, CDR2 ANQGSEA, per germline. CDR3 DNA: TGCAGCGTTGGGGGACAGGGAACAAACATTCAGTACTTC. Amino acids: CSVGGQGTNIQYF.

This rearrangement joins TRBV10-3 to TRBJ1-6; tentative D call: TRBD1 (6 bases). The CDR3 is 18 residues long. V lost 5 bases and J lost 0, with 17 bases in between. Germline CDR1 ENHRY, CDR2 SYGVKD. The CDR3 region has the DNA TGTGCCATCAGTTCCCCTGACAGGCAACGCTCCTATAATTCACCCCTCCACTTT. This codes for CAISSPDRQRSYNSPLHF.

J is TRBJ1-2 and V is TRBV30, with TRBD1 matching over 7 bases. The CDR3 totals 15 residues. V lost 2 bases, J lost 8 bases, and 14 bases stayed unmatched. The germline CDR1 and CDR2 sequences are GTSNPN and SVGIG (reference sequence). CDR3 DNA: TGTGCCTGGAGTAGGGACAGTGGATCGGGATGGGGCTACACCTTC. Its translation: CAWSRDSGSGWGYTF. Full variable domain (remainder filled in from reference TRBV30 and TRBJ1-2): SQTIHQWPATLVQPVGSPLSLECTVEGTSNPNLYWYRQAAGRGLQLLFYSVGIGQISSEVPQNLSASRPQDRQFILSSKKLLLSDSGFYLCAWSRDSGSGWGYTFGSGTRLTVV.

The genes are TRBV7-8 and TRBJ1-4, with 8 positions matching TRBD1. Trimming took 1 base from V and 3 from J; bases not matched to a gene: 10. Germline lookup yields CDR1 SGHVS and CDR2 FQNEAQ. The CDR3 is 18 residues long. The CDR3 bases are TGTGCCAGCAGCTTAGGCACAGGGGGAGGGGGGGCTAATGAAAAACTGTTTTTT. It is translated as CASSLGTGGGGANEKLFF.